This TCR beta chain was captured by sequencing in a study of beta chain features in type 1 diabetes. This clone was seen only a few times. Germline V gene data show CDR1 as SGHDN and CDR2 as FVKESK. This CDR3 is 15 amino acids long. The V end lost 2 bases, the J end lost 4 bases, and 14 bases lay between the germline ends. The study reverse transcribed the entire isolated RNA, so it sequenced expressed TCRB transcripts. The data were produced by immunoSEQ multiplex PCR, yet TCRdb's version contains in-frame clones alone and is incomplete. The table lists around 250,000 clones, less than 15% of them singletons.

The sample taken for sequencing was naive CD4+ T cells from blood. The origin of this receptor is a woman in her thirties or forties in good health. The chain combines TRBV14 with TRBJ1-1, with D maybe TRBD1 (6 bases). CDR3 residues: CASSQFWGQVTEAFF. DNA of the CDR3: TGTGCCAGCAGCCAATTTTGGGGGCAGGTCACTGAAGCTTTCTTT.